The 20 T cell receptor beta chains in this list originate from one sample, sequenced in a study of blood T cells in healthy people across ages. Using a J-beta primer mix together with a sample-barcoded 5' primer, a second PCR was run for roughly 7 to 11 cycles. Via MiXCR, TCRdb re-called the 5' RACE reads, giving one row per CDR3 protein. The sample includes around 1,000,000 distinct CDR3 sequences, 20% to 25% seen only once; the top ten take around 0.75%. This sample was shared with a second study, whose subject was T cells of mothers and their children.

Material: blood. These receptors came from a girl aged 2 to 9 in good health.

This clonotype has just a few counts. This sequence joins TRBV20-1 and TRBJ2-1, with 8 bases fitting TRBD2. V dropped 7 bases and J dropped 5; count of bases not matched to a gene: 7. Germline loops: CDR1 DFQATT, CDR2 SNEGSKA (reference sequence). CDR3 size: 13 residues. The CDR3 DNA reads as TGCAGTGTCACCGGGACTAGAGACAATGAGCAGTTCTTC. Residues: CSVTGTRDNEQFF.

This clonotype was recorded a few times. The genes are TRBV6-1 and TRBJ1-2; D not certain. Trimming stripped 1 base from V and 5 bases from J, with 17 bases between. The CDR3 contains 16 residues. Germline V CDR1 and CDR2: MNHNS, SASEGT. The DNA of the CDR3 is TGTGCCAGCAGTGAAGATATGGACCTTGCTGGGTATGGCTACACCTTC. This encodes CASSEDMDLAGYGYTF.

Only a few counts were recorded for this clonotype. This chain links TRBV6-1 with TRBJ2-4; tentatively, D is TRBD1 (5 bases). The germline gives CDR1 MNHNS, CDR2 SASEGT. This CDR3 region has 14 residues. V shed 2 bases and J shed 8 bases, with 13 bases lying between them. The CDR3 sequence is CASSESGRGDIQYF. The CDR3 nucleotides read TGTGCCAGCAGTGAATCGGGTAGGGGTGACATTCAGTACTTC.

This rearrangement joins TRBV12-3 or TRBV12-4 to TRBJ1-4; D is perhaps TRBD1 (5 bases). The CDR3 sequence is 13 residues long. Between the trimmed V and J ends, which lost 5 bases and 5 bases, there was a span of 9 bases. The CDR3 coding sequence is TGTGCCAGCAGTCCTTGGGGGAATGAAAAACTGTTTTTT. Protein: CASSPWGNEKLFF.

The genes are TRBV9 and TRBJ2-7; 7 bases line up with TRBD1. V dropped 8 bases and J dropped 0; count of bases not matched to a gene: 8. CDR1 is SGDLS and CDR2 is YYNGEE in the germline V gene. The CDR3 consists of 14 residues. The CDR3, as DNA: TGTGCCAGTACACAGGGGACCAGCTCCTACGAGCAGTACTTC. Amino acid sequence: CASTQGTSSYEQYF.

This clonotype was detected a few times. The CDR3 coding sequence is TGCGCCAGCAGCCAGTATAGGCAGGACTACAATGAGCAGTTCTTC. Amino acids: CASSQYRQDYNEQFF. The chain links TRBV4-1 to TRBJ2-1; the D is unclear. Germline V lookup: CDR1 MGHRA, CDR2 YSYEKL. This CDR3 is 15 amino acids long. Trimming removed 3 bases from V and 3 bases from J, with 12 bases in between.

This rearrangement joins TRBV6-6 to TRBJ1-1; 7 nucleotides match TRBD1. The V gene's germline CDR1 is MNHNY and CDR2 SVGAGI (reference sequence). There are 14 residues in the CDR3. Trimming at V came to 6 bases and at J to 7 bases, leaving 11 bases not matched to a gene. CDR3 in amino acids: CASSLRGGGSEAFF. Written as DNA, the CDR3 is TGTGCCAGCAGCCTACGAGGGGGCGGGAGTGAAGCTTTCTTT.

The chain uses TRBV11-2 and TRBJ2-7, with 8 bases fitting TRBD2. In germline, CDR1 is SGHAT, CDR2 FQNNGV. J gave up 5 bases and V 3 bases, and 9 bases lay outside the gene matches. The CDR3 covers 15 residues. CDR3 in amino acids: CASSLPGLGVDEQYF. CDR3 in DNA: TGTGCCAGCAGCTTGCCGGGACTAGGGGTCGACGAGCAGTACTTC.

This clonotype was detected a few times. CDR3 coding DNA: TGTGCCAGCAGCGTAACGGGAGACACCTACAATGAGCAGTTCTTC. As protein: CASSVTGDTYNEQFF. The chain couples TRBV9 to TRBJ2-1, with TRBD2 as a possible D gene (6 bases). In germline, CDR1 is SGDLS, CDR2 YYNGEE. This CDR3 spans 15 amino acids. Trimming shortened V by 1 base and J by 2 bases, and 10 bases separated the two germline ends.

This clonotype has at least ten counts. The chain recombines TRBV7-3 with TRBJ2-2; TRBD2 matches 11 bases. CDR1 SGHTA and CDR2 FQGTGA come from the germline V gene. Unmatched junction bases numbered 6, after V lost 0 bases and J lost 0 bases. CDR3 length equals 19 residues. DNA for the CDR3: TGTGCCAGCAGCTTAACCGGGACTAGCGGATCATCGAACACCGGGGAGCTGTTTTTT. As protein: CASSLTGTSGSSNTGELFF. Filled out from reference TRBV7-3 and TRBJ2-2, the complete variable domain reads GAGVSQTPSNKVTEKGKYVELRCDPISGHTALYWYRQSLGQGPEFLIYFQGTGAADDSGLPNDRFFAVRPEGSVSTLKIQRTERGDSAVYLCASSLTGTSGSSNTGELFFGEGSRLTVL.

This clonotype has just a few counts. One end of the junction is discordant with germline, which a read error may explain. This chain connects TRBV7-2 to TRBJ1-4; tentative D call: TRBD1 (6 bases). Looked up from germline, CDR1 is SGHTA and CDR2 is FQGNSA. The CDR3 has 16 residues. Here the CDR3 reads CASSLDRRVTNEKLVF. The CDR3 nucleotides read TGTGCCAGCAGCCTAGACAGGAGGGTAACTAATGAAAAACTGGTTTTT.

This clonotype was seen only a few times. J is TRBJ2-5 and V is TRBV5-1; D remains unclear. CDR1 SGHRS and CDR2 YFSETQ come from the germline V gene. The CDR3 loop spans 15 amino acids. With 5 bases removed from V and 4 bases from J, the gap between germline ends came to 18 bases. CDR3 DNA sequence: TGCGCCAGCAGTTCCCAGAGGAAGGAGACAGAGACCCAGTACTTC. Its translation is CASSSQRKETETQYF.

This clonotype was detected only a few times. This sequence joins TRBV10-3 and TRBJ2-3; D unresolved. This CDR3 comprises 12 residues. The V gene's germline CDR1 is ENHRY and CDR2 SYGVKD. V lost 6 bases and J lost 0, with 4 bases in between. The CDR3 protein is CAIRASTDTQYF. The CDR3 DNA is TGTGCCATCAGGGCGAGCACAGATACGCAGTATTTT.

Here the CDR3 DNA reads TGTGCCAGCAAGGCAGGGGCGTTGAACACCATATATTTT. Residues: CASKAGALNTIYF. The V call is TRBV28, the J call TRBJ1-3; D possibly corresponds to TRBD1 (6 bases). The V gene's germline CDR1 is MDHEN and CDR2 SYDVKM. This CDR3 comprises 13 residues. V dropped 7 bases and J dropped 7 bases, with 14 bases sitting between them.

V gene TRBV15 combines with J gene TRBJ2-1, with D uncertain. The length of the CDR3 is 13 residues. The V gene's germline CDR1 is LNHNV and CDR2 YYDKDF (reference sequence). Trimming took 8 bases from V and 2 from J, leaving 10 bases between them. The CDR3: CATYADTYNEQFF. CDR3 bases: TGTGCCACCTACGCGGATACCTACAATGAGCAGTTCTTC.

V and J are TRBV18 and TRBJ2-5; D might be TRBD2 (6 bases). The assigned J gene may be wrong: the sequence end matches TRBJ2-1 better. The CDR3 runs to 15 residues. Germline-derived CDR1 and CDR2 are KGHSH and LQKENI. The DNA of the CDR3 is TGTGCCAGCTCACCACCGATTAGCGGAGAGGGTGAGCAGTTCTTC. Amino acids: CASSPPISGEGEQFF.

The chain joins TRBV28 to TRBJ1-3; weak D call: TRBD1 (5 bases). V was pared by 2 bases and J by 8 bases, with 7 bases between. The V gene's germline CDR1 is MDHEN and CDR2 SYDVKM. This CDR3 has 12 residues. CDR3 DNA: TGTGCCAGCAGTTTAATGGGGCACACCATATATTTT. The encoded protein is CASSLMGHTIYF.

In the case of this clonotype: A read error may produce the germline difference seen at one junction end. V usage is TRBV2 and J usage is TRBJ2-1; TRBD1 matches 12 bases. Germline CDR1 SNHLY, CDR2 FYNNEI. The CDR3 spans 13 residues. The CDR3 region has the DNA TGTGCCAGTGGGACAGGGGGCTACGATGAGCAGTTCTTC. Protein product: CASGTGGYDEQFF.

The chain has TRBV6-5 and TRBJ2-2; D might be TRBD2 (5 bases). V was shortened by 2 bases and J by 4 bases, with 14 bases between the two germline ends. The CDR3 totals 16 residues. Per the germline V gene, CDR1 is MNHEY and CDR2 is SVGAGI. In nucleotides, the CDR3 is TGTGCCAGCAGTTACGACACTAGTCGAACCACCGGGGAGCTGTTTTTT. Protein: CASSYDTSRTTGELFF.

A few counts support this clonotype. This chain connects TRBV7-6 to TRBJ2-5, with TRBD2 as a possible D gene (7 bases). Germline V gives CDR1 SGHVS, CDR2 FNYEAQ. V lost 4 bases, J lost 0 bases, and 15 bases lay in between. The CDR3 contains 16 residues. This CDR3 is CASSSSGGLYQETQYF. The CDR3 region has the DNA TGTGCCAGCAGCTCATCCGGGGGGCTGTACCAAGAGACCCAGTACTTC.